This passage covers 18 T cell receptor beta chains from one sample sequenced in a study of shared clonotypes between healthy human individuals. TCRdb keeps only in-frame clones here, not all; method: immunoSEQ multiplex PCR. Of about 490,000 clones in the sample, more than 75% were seen once. Sequencing input: PBMCs. All receptors derive from a woman aged 40 to 50 in good health. Some clones in this sample may be carry-over from other donors' samples.

The V call is TRBV15, the J call TRBJ2-7; 7 bases match TRBD1. V was clipped by 2 bases and J by 6 bases; unmatched bases: 4. The CDR3 is 13 amino acids. Germline CDR1 and CDR2: LNHNV and YYDKDF (reference sequence). CDR3 residues: CATSRSYRGEQYF. DNA for the CDR3: TGTGCCACCAGCAGATCCTACAGGGGCGAGCAGTACTTC.

This rearrangement joins TRBV4-3 to TRBJ1-1; the D gene is possibly TRBD1 (6 bases). The CDR3 is 14 residues long. Trimming pared 0 bases from V and 5 bases from J, leaving 10 bases between. Germline CDR1 is LGHNA and CDR2 is YSLEER. The CDR3 DNA reads as TGCGCCAGCAGCCAAGAAACAGGGAGTACTGAAGCTTTCTTT. Translated: CASSQETGSTEAFF.

In the case of this clone: This could be a read error, since a much larger clone is one nucleotide away. V and J are TRBV28 and TRBJ1-5; D is ambiguous. V shed 6 bases and J shed 3 bases, with 12 bases lying between them. Germline-derived CDR1 and CDR2 are MDHEN and SYDVKM. The CDR3 contains 14 residues. The CDR3 bases are TGTGCCAGCAGGTTGGTATTGCTCAATCAGCCCCAGCATTTT. Translating it yields CASRLVLLNQPQHF.

The chain recombines TRBV16 with TRBJ2-5; D not certain. CDR1 is KGHSY and CDR2 is FQNENV in the germline V gene. The CDR3 is 12 amino acids. V lost 4 bases and J lost 0, with 3 bases in between. CDR3 residues: CASSRHQETQYF. The CDR3 DNA reads as TGTGCCAGCAGCCGGCACCAAGAGACCCAGTACTTC. Using reference TRBV16 and TRBJ2-5 for the parts outside the CDR3, the full variable domain is GEEVAQTPKHLVRGEGQKAKLYCAPIKGHSYVFWYQQVLKNEFKFLISFQNENVFDETGMPKERFSAKCLPNSPCSLEIQATKLEDSAVYFCASSRHQETQYFGPGTRLLVL.

The chain is built from TRBV14 and TRBJ2-2; unclear D gene. The CDR3 length is 10 residues. From germline, CDR1 is SGHDN and CDR2 FVKESK. Trimming took 10 bases from V and 9 from J, leaving 9 bases between them. CDR3 amino acids: CAIDSRELFF. The DNA for the CDR3 is TGTGCCATCGACTCGAGGGAGCTGTTTTTT. The whole variable domain, remainder taken from reference TRBV14 and TRBJ2-2, is EAGVTQFPSHSVIEKGQTVTLRCDPISGHDNLYWYRRVMGKEIKFLLHFVKESKQDESGMPNNRFLAERTGGTYSTLKVQPAELEDSGVYFCAIDSRELFFGEGSRLTVL.

The rearrangement joins TRBV5-1 to TRBJ2-5; 8 nucleotides match TRBD1. There are 17 residues in the CDR3. Germline trimming cut 4 bases from V and 4 bases from J; bases unmatched to any gene: 15. Germline V CDR1 and CDR2: SGHRS, YFSETQ. DNA for the CDR3: TGCGCCAGCAGCAAATCGCCCGGCAGGGGGCTGGGAGAGACCCAGTACTTC. Residues: CASSKSPGRGLGETQYF.

The chain uses TRBV7-8 and TRBJ2-7; 8 positions agree with TRBD1. The trim removed 1 base at V and 3 bases at J, leaving 2 bases unmatched. The CDR3 has 14 amino acids. Germline assignment: CDR1 SGHVS and CDR2 FQNEAQ. The CDR3 protein is CASSLGTGLYEQYF. The CDR3 nucleotides are TGTGCCAGCAGCTTAGGGACAGGGCTCTACGAGCAGTACTTC.

This chain links TRBV5-1 with TRBJ2-3, with 11 bases fitting TRBD1. The CDR3 runs 15 residues. With V trimmed by 4 bases and J by 3 bases, 4 bases remained unmatched. Germline V CDR1 and CDR2: SGHRS, YFSETQ. The CDR3 reads CASSLGQGVTDTQYF. Written as DNA, the CDR3 is TGCGCCAGCAGCCTGGGACAGGGGGTAACAGATACGCAGTATTTT.

Points on this clone: The sample holds other DNA sequences that translate to the same CDR3. The J gene is TRBJ2-3, the V gene TRBV18; 8 bases agree with TRBD2. Trimming removed 0 bases from V and 3 bases from J; junction bases left unmatched: 2. This CDR3 region has 15 residues. CDR1 and CDR2 from the germline V gene are KGHSH and LQKENI. The CDR3 here is CASSPPGGRTDTQYF. CDR3 DNA sequence: TGTGCCAGCTCACCACCGGGCGGGAGGACAGATACGCAGTATTTT.

The chain uses TRBV4-2 and TRBJ1-5, with D possibly matching TRBD1 (6 bases). V was cut by 4 bases and J by 3 bases, with 19 bases left in between. The germline V gene encodes CDR1 LGHNA and CDR2 YNFKEQ. The CDR3 sequence is 17 residues long. CDR3 in DNA: TGTGCCAGCAGCCTACAACCGACGGACAGTACCAATCAGCCCCAGCATTTT. It yields the protein CASSLQPTDSTNQPQHF.

The V call is TRBV7-8, the J call TRBJ2-7; D is perhaps TRBD2 (6 bases). CDR3 length: 15 residues. Germline V lookup: CDR1 SGHVS, CDR2 FQNEAQ. Deletions cut 1 base from V and 6 bases from J, with 16 bases between. The DNA of the CDR3 is TGTGCCAGCAGCTTAGGACGGGAGTCTTACCCCGAGCAGTACTTC. Protein product: CASSLGRESYPEQYF. Full variable domain (missing parts from reference TRBV7-8 and TRBJ2-7): GAGVSQSPRYKVAKRGQDVALRCDPISGHVSLFWYQQALGQGPEFLTYFQNEAQLDKSGLPSDRFFAERPEGSVSTLKIQRTQQEDSAVYLCASSLGRESYPEQYFGPGTRLTVT.

As to this clone: It differs at one base from a far larger clone, so likely a read error. Other DNA sequences from this sample encode an identical CDR3 as well. The genes are TRBV30 and TRBJ2-5; 12 positions match TRBD2. This CDR3 spans 18 amino acids. Germline assignment: CDR1 GTSNPN and CDR2 SVGIG (reference sequence). This CDR3 is CAWGLSSGRAWWRETQYF. The CDR3 DNA sequence: TGCGCCTGGGGCCTATCTAGCGGGAGGGCCTGGTGGAGAGAGACCCAGTACTTC.

This clone showed up just once. The CDR3 protein is CASSLGLPTDTQYF. CDR3 coding DNA: TGCGCCAGCAGCCTGGGACTGCCCACAGATACGCAGTATTTT. The chain recombines TRBV4-3 with TRBJ2-3; a possible D gene is TRBD2 (6 bases). The V gene's germline CDR1 is LGHNA and CDR2 YSLEER. V lost 4 bases, J lost 2 bases, and 10 bases lay in between. The CDR3 covers 14 residues.

The chain recombines TRBV6-1 with TRBJ2-1, with D perhaps TRBD1 (6 bases). Trimming removed 1 base from V and 2 bases from J, with 9 bases in between. The CDR3 covers 15 residues. Germline CDR1 reads MNHNS; CDR2 reads SASEGT. CDR3 protein: CASSEEEGAYNEQFF. The CDR3, as DNA: TGTGCCAGCAGTGAAGAAGAGGGGGCCTACAATGAGCAGTTCTTC.

The J gene is TRBJ2-3, the V gene TRBV10-3; TRBD2 matches 9 bases. With 3 bases clipped from V and 4 bases from J, the junction kept 8 bases outside the gene matches. Germline values: CDR1 ENHRY, CDR2 SYGVKD. This CDR3 comprises 16 residues. The CDR3 DNA reads TGTGCCATCAGTGAAGGGGTAGCGGGAGATTCAGATACGCAGTATTTT. Translating it yields CAISEGVAGDSDTQYF.

The gene calls are TRBV15 and TRBJ2-7; D unresolved. Germline lookup yields CDR1 LNHNV and CDR2 YYDKDF (reference sequence). The CDR3 length is 12 residues. Trimming left V 1 base short and J 4 bases short, with 5 bases between. CDR3 region: CATSRGNYEQYF. Here the CDR3 DNA reads TGTGCCACCAGCAGAGGAAATTACGAGCAGTACTTC. The whole variable domain, filled in from reference TRBV15 and TRBJ2-7, reads DAMVIQNPRYQVTQFGKPVTLSCSQTLNHNVMYWYQQKSSQAPKLLFHYYDKDFNNEADTPDNFQSRRPNTSFCFLDIRSPGLGDTAMYLCATSRGNYEQYFGPGTRLTVT.

V and J are TRBV28 and TRBJ2-1; the match to TRBD2 covers 13 bases. Germline lookup yields CDR1 MDHEN and CDR2 SYDVKM. The CDR3 contains 17 residues. J lost 7 bases, V lost 0 bases, and 6 bases had no gene match. CDR3 DNA sequence: TGTGCCAGCAGTTTATGGAACGGACTAGCGGGAGATAATGAGCAGTTCTTC. Protein: CASSLWNGLAGDNEQFF.

The rearrangement links TRBV7-9 to TRBJ2-5; a possible D gene is TRBD1 (6 bases). CDR3 length: 16 residues. In germline, CDR1 is SEHNR, CDR2 FQNEAQ (reference sequence). V shed 2 bases and J shed 2 bases, with 15 bases lying between them. This CDR3 reads CASSLLDRPVQETQYF. CDR3 nucleotides: TGTGCCAGCAGCTTATTGGACAGACCTGTTCAAGAGACCCAGTACTTC. The full variable domain, its missing parts supplied by reference TRBV7-9 and TRBJ2-5, is DTGVSQNPRHKITKRGQNVTFRCDPISEHNRLYWYRQTLGQGPEFLTYFQNEAQLEKSRLLSDRFSAERPKGSFSTLEIQRTEQGDSAMYLCASSLLDRPVQETQYFGPGTRLLVL.